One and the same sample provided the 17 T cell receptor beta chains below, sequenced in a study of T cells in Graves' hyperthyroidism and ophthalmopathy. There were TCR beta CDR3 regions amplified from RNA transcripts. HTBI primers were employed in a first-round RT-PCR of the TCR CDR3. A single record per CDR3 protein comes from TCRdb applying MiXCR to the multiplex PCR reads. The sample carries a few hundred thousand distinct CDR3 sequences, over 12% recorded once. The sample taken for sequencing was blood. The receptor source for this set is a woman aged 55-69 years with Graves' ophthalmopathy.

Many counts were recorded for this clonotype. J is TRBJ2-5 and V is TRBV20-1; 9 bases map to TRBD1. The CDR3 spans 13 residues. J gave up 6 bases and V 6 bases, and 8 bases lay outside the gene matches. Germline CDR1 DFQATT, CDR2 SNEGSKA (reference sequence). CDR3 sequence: CSASLGQGKTQYF. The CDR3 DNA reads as TGCAGTGCCAGCCTAGGACAGGGGAAGACCCAGTACTTC.

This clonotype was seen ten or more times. This CDR3 is CAWRSSGSNEQYF. CDR3 DNA sequence: TGTGCCTGGAGGAGTAGCGGGAGCAACGAGCAGTACTTC. The chain carries TRBV30 and TRBJ2-7, with 9 nucleotides matching TRBD2. V lost 3 bases to trimming and J lost 5 bases; unmatched junction nucleotides: 5. There are 13 residues in the CDR3. Germline V gives CDR1 GTSNPN, CDR2 SVGIG (reference sequence).

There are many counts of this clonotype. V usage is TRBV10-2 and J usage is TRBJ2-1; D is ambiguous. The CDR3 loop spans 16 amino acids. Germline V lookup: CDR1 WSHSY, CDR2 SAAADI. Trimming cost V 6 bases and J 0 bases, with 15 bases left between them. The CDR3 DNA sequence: TGCGCCAGCAGATCCCAGTCCTCGAGCTCCTACAATGAGCAGTTCTTC. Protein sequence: CASRSQSSSSYNEQFF.

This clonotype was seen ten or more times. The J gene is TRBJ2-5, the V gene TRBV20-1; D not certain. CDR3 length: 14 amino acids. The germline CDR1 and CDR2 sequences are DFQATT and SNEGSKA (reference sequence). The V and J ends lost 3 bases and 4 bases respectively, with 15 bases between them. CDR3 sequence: CSARTAIRIETQYF. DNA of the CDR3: TGCAGTGCTAGGACTGCCATCCGTATAGAGACCCAGTACTTC.

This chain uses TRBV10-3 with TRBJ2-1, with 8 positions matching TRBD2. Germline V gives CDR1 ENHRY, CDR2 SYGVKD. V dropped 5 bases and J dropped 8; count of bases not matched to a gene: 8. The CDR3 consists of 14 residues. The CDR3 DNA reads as TGTGCCATCAGTTCCGGACTAGCTAGAGATGAGCAGTTCTTC. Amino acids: CAISSGLARDEQFF.

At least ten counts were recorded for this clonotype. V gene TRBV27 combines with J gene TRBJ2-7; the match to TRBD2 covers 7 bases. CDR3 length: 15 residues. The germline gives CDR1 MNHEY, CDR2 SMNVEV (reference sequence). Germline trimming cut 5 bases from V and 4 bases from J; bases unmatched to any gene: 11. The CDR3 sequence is CASSPQAGLAYEQYF. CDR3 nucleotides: TGTGCCAGCAGTCCACAAGCGGGACTCGCTTACGAGCAGTACTTC.

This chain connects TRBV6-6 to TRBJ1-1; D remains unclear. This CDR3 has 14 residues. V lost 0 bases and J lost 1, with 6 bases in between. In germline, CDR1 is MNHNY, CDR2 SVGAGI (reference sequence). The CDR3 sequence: CASSYSTQNTEAFF. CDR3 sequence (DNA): TGTGCCAGCAGTTACTCGACACAGAACACTGAAGCTTTCTTT.

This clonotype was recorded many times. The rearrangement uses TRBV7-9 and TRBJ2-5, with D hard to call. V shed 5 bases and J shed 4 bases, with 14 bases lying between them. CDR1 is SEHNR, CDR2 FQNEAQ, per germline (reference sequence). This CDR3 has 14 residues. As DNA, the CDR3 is TGTGCCAGCAGCCCCTCCCTGCCGGGAGAGACCCAGTACTTC. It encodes CASSPSLPGETQYF.

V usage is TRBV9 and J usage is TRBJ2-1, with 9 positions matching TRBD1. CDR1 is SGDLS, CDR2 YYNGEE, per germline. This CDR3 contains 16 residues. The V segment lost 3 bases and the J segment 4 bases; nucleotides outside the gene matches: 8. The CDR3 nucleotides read TGTGCCAGCAGCGGATACAGGGGGCCCTCTTACAATGAGCAGTTCTTC. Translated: CASSGYRGPSYNEQFF.

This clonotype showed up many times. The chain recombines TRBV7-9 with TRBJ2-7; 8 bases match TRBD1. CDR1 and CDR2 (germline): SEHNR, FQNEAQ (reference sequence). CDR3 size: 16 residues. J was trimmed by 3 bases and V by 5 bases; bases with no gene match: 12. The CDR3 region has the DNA TGTGCCAGCAGCCCCGCCACGACAGGGGATGTCTACGAGCAGTACTTC. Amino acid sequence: CASSPATTGDVYEQYF.

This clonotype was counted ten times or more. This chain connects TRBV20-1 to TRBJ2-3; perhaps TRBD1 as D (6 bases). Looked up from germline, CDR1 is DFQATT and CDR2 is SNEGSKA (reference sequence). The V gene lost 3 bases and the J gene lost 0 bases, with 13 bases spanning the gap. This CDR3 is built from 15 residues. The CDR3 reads CSARRGGSSTDTQYF. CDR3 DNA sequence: TGCAGTGCTAGGAGAGGGGGAAGTAGCACAGATACGCAGTATTTT.

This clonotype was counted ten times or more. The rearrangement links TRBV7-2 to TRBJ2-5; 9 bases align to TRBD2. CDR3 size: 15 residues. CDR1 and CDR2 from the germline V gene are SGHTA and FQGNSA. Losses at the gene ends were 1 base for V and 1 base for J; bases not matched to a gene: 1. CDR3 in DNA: TGTGCCAGCAGCTTAGGGACTAGCGTCCAAGAGACCCAGTACTTC. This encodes CASSLGTSVQETQYF. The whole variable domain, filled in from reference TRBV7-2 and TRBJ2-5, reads GAGVSQSPSNKVTEKGKDVELRCDPISGHTALYWYRQSLGQGLEFLIYFQGNSAPDKSGLPSDRFSAERTGGSVSTLTIQRTQQEDSAVYLCASSLGTSVQETQYFGPGTRLLVL.

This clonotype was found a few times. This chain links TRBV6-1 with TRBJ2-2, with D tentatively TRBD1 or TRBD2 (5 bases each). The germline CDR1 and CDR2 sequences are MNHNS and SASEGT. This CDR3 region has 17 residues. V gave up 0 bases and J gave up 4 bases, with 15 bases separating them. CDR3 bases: TGTGCCAGCAGTGAAGCGGGACGGTCGAGGGTCACCGGGGAGCTGTTTTTT. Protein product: CASSEAGRSRVTGELFF.

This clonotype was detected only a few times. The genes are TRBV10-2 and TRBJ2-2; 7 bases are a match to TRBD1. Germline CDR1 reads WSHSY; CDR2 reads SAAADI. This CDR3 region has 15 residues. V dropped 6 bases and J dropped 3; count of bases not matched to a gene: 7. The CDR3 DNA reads TGCGCCAGCAGAGAGACAGGGCGATACACCGGGGAGCTGTTTTTT. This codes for CASRETGRYTGELFF.

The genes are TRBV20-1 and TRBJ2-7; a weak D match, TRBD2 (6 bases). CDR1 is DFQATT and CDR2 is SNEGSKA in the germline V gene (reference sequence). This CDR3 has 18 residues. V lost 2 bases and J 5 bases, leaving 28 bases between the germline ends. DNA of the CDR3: TGCAGTGCTAGAAGAGACGGGGGACGCTATACGGTTCCCAACGAGCAGTACTTC. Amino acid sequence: CSARRDGGRYTVPNEQYF.

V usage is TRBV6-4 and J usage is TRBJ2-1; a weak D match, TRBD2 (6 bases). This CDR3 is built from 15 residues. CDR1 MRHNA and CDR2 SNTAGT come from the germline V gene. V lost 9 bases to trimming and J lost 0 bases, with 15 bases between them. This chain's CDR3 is CASSREFSSYNEQFF. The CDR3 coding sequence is TGTGCCAGTAGCCGGGAGTTCTCCTCCTACAATGAGCAGTTCTTC.

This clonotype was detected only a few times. The CDR3 sequence is CASSFGGRVFDEQFF. The CDR3 DNA is TGTGCCAGCAGTTTCGGCGGGAGGGTTTTCGATGAGCAGTTCTTC. This chain uses TRBV12-3 or TRBV12-4 with TRBJ2-1; 9 nucleotides match TRBD2. CDR3 length: 15 residues. The V gene end was trimmed by 3 bases and the J gene end by 8 bases; junction bases not matched to a gene: 8.